The 27 T cell receptor beta chains below were found in one sample sequenced in a study of shared T cell receptors in the human thymus. The repertoire was sequenced with immunoSEQ multiplex PCR; TCRdb's copy has only in-frame clones and lacks some. The table records about 730,000 clones, roughly 85% of them present only once. These same records also appear under a second study, on human thymus T cells.

Sequencing was carried out using thymocytes. The receptors were sampled from a girl less than two years old with a congenital heart defect.

The chain recombines TRBV6-5 with TRBJ2-5; possible D gene TRBD1, 5 bases. The CDR3 spans 13 residues. Trimming took 2 bases from V and 11 from J, leaving 15 bases between them. The germline V gene has CDR1 MNHEY and CDR2 SVGAGI. The CDR3: CASSYRRGCEQYF. The CDR3, as DNA: TGTGCCAGCAGTTACCGAAGGGGCTGTGAGCAGTACTTC.

The rearrangement uses TRBV11-1 and TRBJ1-2, with TRBD1 matching 8 bases. Trimming cost V 5 bases and J 2 bases; bases outside gene matches: 4. CDR3 size: 14 residues. CDR1 and CDR2 (germline): SGHAT, FQDESV (reference sequence). CDR3: CASSPQGENYGYTF. DNA for the CDR3: TGTGCCAGCAGCCCACAGGGGGAGAACTATGGCTACACCTTC.

The chain uses TRBV5-5 and TRBJ1-4, with TRBD1 identical over 7 bases. There are 19 residues in the CDR3. Germline values: CDR1 SGHKS, CDR2 YYEKEE (reference sequence). J lost 0 bases, V lost 0 bases, and 11 bases had no gene match. The CDR3 bases are TGTGCCAGCAGCTTGGTACAGGGGAGCAGGGGAGCAACTAATGAAAAACTGTTTTTT. Translation gives CASSLVQGSRGATNEKLFF.

The genes are TRBV10-2 and TRBJ2-2; possibly TRBD2 for D (6 bases). V was clipped by 1 base and J by 7 bases, with 10 bases between them. The CDR3 runs to 14 residues. The germline V gene encodes CDR1 WSHSY and CDR2 SAAADI. The CDR3 nucleotides read TGCGCCAGCAGTGAGTTGTTGGGGGGCGGGGAGCTGTTTTTT. Its protein is CASSELLGGGELFF.

This clone has only a few counts. The chain carries TRBV30 and TRBJ2-1; weak D call: TRBD2 (6 bases). Germline lookup yields CDR1 GTSNPN and CDR2 SVGIG (reference sequence). V lost 3 bases and J lost 1, with 16 bases in between. The CDR3 spans 16 residues. The CDR3 nucleotides are TGTGCCTGGAGAGCCGGGACTGGAGGATCCTACAATGAGCAGTTCTTC. It yields the protein CAWRAGTGGSYNEQFF.

The genes are TRBV6-1 and TRBJ1-1, with D possibly matching TRBD1 (6 bases). The CDR3 runs 12 residues. Trimming cost V 4 bases and J 8 bases, with 11 bases left between them. CDR1 is MNHNS and CDR2 is SASEGT in the germline V gene. The CDR3, as DNA: TGTGCCAGCAGTGTATACAGGGCCGAAGCTTTCTTT. Amino acids: CASSVYRAEAFF.

The V and J genes are TRBV7-8 and TRBJ1-5; 8 nucleotides align to TRBD1. Germline CDR1 SGHVS, CDR2 FQNEAQ. V dropped 4 bases and J dropped 3; count of bases not matched to a gene: 5. The CDR3 runs 15 residues. The CDR3 spells CASSSLTGDNQPQHF. In nucleotides, the CDR3 is TGTGCCAGCAGCTCTCTGACAGGGGACAATCAGCCCCAGCATTTT.

DNA of the CDR3: TGTGCCAGCAGTCGCTTGCGATATCAGCCCCAGCATTTT. It codes for CASSRLRYQPQHF. J is TRBJ1-5 and V is TRBV6-5; D uncertain. V lost 5 bases and J 5 bases, leaving 10 bases between the germline ends. Per germline, CDR1 MNHEY and CDR2 SVGAGI. This CDR3 has 13 amino acids.

The chain combines TRBV18 with TRBJ2-7; 7 bases are a match to TRBD1. The CDR3 consists of 15 residues. Germline CDR1 reads KGHSH; CDR2 reads LQKENI. Losses at the gene ends were 5 bases for V and 0 bases for J; bases not matched to a gene: 7. The CDR3 coding sequence is TGTGCCAGCTCAGAGGACAGGCGAAGCTCCTACGAGCAGTACTTC. Its translation is CASSEDRRSSYEQYF.

This clone showed up just a few times. This chain links TRBV10-1 with TRBJ2-3, with D tentatively TRBD2 (7 bases). The ends were cut back, 5 bases at V and 5 bases at J, with 14 bases in the middle. This CDR3 contains 14 residues. Germline CDR1 reads WNHNN; CDR2 reads SYGVQD (reference sequence). CDR3 in DNA: TGCGCCAGCAGTACCCGGGGGGCGATAGATACGCAGTATTTT. Its protein is CASSTRGAIDTQYF.

This chain uses TRBV5-4 with TRBJ1-1; D not certain. V gave up 4 bases and J gave up 5 bases, with 18 bases separating them. CDR1 is SGHNT and CDR2 is YYREEE in the germline V gene (reference sequence). The CDR3 consists of 15 residues. CDR3 DNA: TGTGCCAGCAGCGCATCCCAGGAAGAGATTACTGAAGCTTTCTTT. Its protein is CASSASQEEITEAFF.

Of note for this clone: Other DNA sequences in the same sample also yield this CDR3. J is TRBJ2-7 and V is TRBV29-1; 8 positions agree with TRBD1. V was pared by 5 bases and J by 0 bases, with 3 bases of the junction left unmatched. Germline V CDR1 and CDR2: SQVTM, ANQGSEA. This CDR3 has 13 amino acids. The CDR3 nucleotides read TGCAGCGTTCCGGGACAGGCCTCCTACGAGCAGTACTTC. This translates into CSVPGQASYEQYF.

This chain joins TRBV15 and TRBJ1-1; D might be TRBD1 (6 bases). CDR3 length: 15 amino acids. V was shortened by 4 bases and J by 4 bases, with 16 bases between the two germline ends. Germline assignment: CDR1 LNHNV and CDR2 YYDKDF (reference sequence). This chain's CDR3 is CATSTQRGKGTEAFF. In DNA, the CDR3 is TGTGCCACCAGCACACAAAGGGGGAAGGGCACTGAAGCTTTCTTT.

The chain carries TRBV5-1 and TRBJ1-2; D might be TRBD1 (5 bases). Trimming removed 4 bases at V and 5 bases at J, with 15 bases between. The CDR3 consists of 14 residues. Germline CDR1 reads SGHRS; CDR2 reads YFSETQ. The CDR3 spells CASSLPGGGYGYTF. DNA of the CDR3: TGCGCCAGCAGCCTGCCGGGGGGGGGATATGGCTACACCTTC. Drawing the rest from reference TRBV5-1 and TRBJ1-2, the complete variable domain is KAGVTQTPRYLIKTRGQQVTLSCSPISGHRSVSWYQQTPGQGLQFLFEYFSETQRNKGNFPGRFSGRQFSNSRSEMNVSTLELGDSALYLCASSLPGGGYGYTFGSGTRLTVV.

The V call is TRBV7-9, the J call TRBJ2-3; D gene uncertain. Germline V gene data show CDR1 as SEHNR and CDR2 as FQNEAQ (reference sequence). This CDR3 contains 14 residues. Trimming stripped 2 bases from V and 2 bases from J, with 8 bases between. The DNA of the CDR3 is TGTGCCAGCAGCTTACGTCCACACACAGATACGCAGTATTTT. This encodes CASSLRPHTDTQYF.

The chain joins TRBV18 to TRBJ2-7; weak D call: TRBD2 (5 bases). V lost 6 bases, J lost 7 bases, and 13 bases lay in between. CDR1 is KGHSH and CDR2 is LQKENI in the germline V gene. CDR3 length: 12 amino acids. The CDR3 DNA reads TGTGCCAGCTCCCGGACTGTTAAGGAGCAGTACTTC. The encoded protein is CASSRTVKEQYF. Complete variable domain (other parts from reference TRBV18 and TRBJ2-7): NAGVMQNPRHLVRRRGQEARLRCSPMKGHSHVYWYRQLPEEGLKFMVYLQKENIIDESGMPKERFSAEFPKEGPSILRIQQVVRGDSAAYFCASSRTVKEQYFGPGTRLTVT.

The chain links TRBV2 to TRBJ2-7, with TRBD2 matching 7 bases. Losses at the gene ends were 6 bases for V and 2 bases for J; bases not matched to a gene: 10. The CDR3 runs 15 residues. Per the germline V gene, CDR1 is SNHLY and CDR2 is FYNNEI. The CDR3, as DNA: TGTGCCAGCAGCAACATGGGGGGGGTTCCCTACGAGCAGTACTTC. It codes for CASSNMGGVPYEQYF.

CDR3 coding DNA: TGTGCCAGCAGCTTAGAGGGGCTCGACTACAATGAGCAGTTCTTC. Amino acid sequence: CASSLEGLDYNEQFF. The rearrangement links TRBV7-2 to TRBJ2-1; D is possibly TRBD1 (5 bases). The CDR3 sequence is 15 residues long. The V end lost 1 base, the J end lost 3 bases, and 10 bases lay between the germline ends. Per the germline V gene, CDR1 is SGHTA and CDR2 is FQGNSA.

The chain couples TRBV6-1 to TRBJ1-2, with D perhaps matching TRBD1 (5 bases). V shed 3 bases and J shed 7 bases, with 21 bases lying between them. Germline assignment: CDR1 MNHNS and CDR2 SASEGT. This CDR3 is built from 16 residues. The CDR3: CASSDQRGDDRLGYTF. As DNA, the CDR3 is TGTGCCAGCAGTGACCAACGGGGGGACGACCGCCTTGGCTACACCTTC.

The rearrangement links TRBV6-1 to TRBJ1-1; D perhaps matches TRBD1 (6 bases). The V gene lost 4 bases and the J gene lost 8 bases, with 8 bases spanning the gap. Germline values: CDR1 MNHNS, CDR2 SASEGT. The CDR3 covers 11 residues. The CDR3 coding sequence is TGTGCCAGCAGTGGACAGGTGGAAGCTTTCTTT. This sequence encodes CASSGQVEAFF.

This clone was counted between two and nine times. This chain joins TRBV4-2 and TRBJ2-3; 11 nucleotides agree with TRBD2. Germline loops: CDR1 LGHNA, CDR2 YNFKEQ. The CDR3 sequence is 20 residues long. Trimming removed 1 base from V and 0 bases from J; junction bases left unmatched: 12. CDR3 sequence: CASSQAPSPTSGGSTDTQYF. The CDR3 nucleotides are TGTGCCAGCAGCCAAGCCCCTTCCCCCACTAGCGGGGGTAGCACAGATACGCAGTATTTT.

The chain recombines TRBV4-1 with TRBJ2-7; possible D gene TRBD2, 7 bases. V lost 0 bases to trimming and J lost 2 bases, with 14 bases between them. From germline, CDR1 is MGHRA and CDR2 YSYEKL. The CDR3 spans 16 residues. DNA of the CDR3: TGCGCCAGCAGCCAAGATTCCGGGGGGCCCCCCTACGAGCAGTACTTC. Amino acid sequence: CASSQDSGGPPYEQYF.

J is TRBJ2-5 and V is TRBV6-1; TRBD2 is a possible D gene (5 bases). Germline V gene lookup returns CDR1 MNHNS and CDR2 SASEGT. There are 11 residues in the CDR3. V was pared by 8 bases and J by 4 bases, with 8 bases between. CDR3 sequence reads: CASAGGETQYF. The CDR3 nucleotides read TGTGCCAGCGCAGGAGGAGAGACCCAGTACTTC.

V usage is TRBV5-5 and J usage is TRBJ1-1; possibly TRBD1 for D (6 bases). V was clipped by 3 bases and J by 1 base, with 13 bases between them. This CDR3 has 15 amino acids. CDR1 SGHKS and CDR2 YYEKEE come from the germline V gene (reference sequence). DNA for the CDR3: TGTGCCAGCAGCTCACCTATACAGGGGAACACTGAAGCTTTCTTT. As protein: CASSSPIQGNTEAFF.

The V call is TRBV12-5, the J call TRBJ2-1, with 12 bases identical to TRBD2. Looked up from germline, CDR1 is LGHNT and CDR2 is FRNRAP. This CDR3 region has 18 residues. Germline trimming cut 2 bases from V and 9 bases from J; bases unmatched to any gene: 14. CDR3 in DNA: TGTGCTAGTGGTTTGACACAACTAGCTAGCGGGGGGGCTCGTGAGCAGTTCTTC. Amino acids: CASGLTQLASGGAREQFF.

The rearrangement joins TRBV10-3 to TRBJ1-2; 7 bases map to TRBD1. The CDR3 loop spans 15 amino acids. CDR1 is ENHRY and CDR2 is SYGVKD in the germline V gene. Trimming removed 10 bases from V and 5 bases from J; junction bases left unmatched: 16. The CDR3 sequence is CATEDREYGLYGYTF. The CDR3 DNA reads as TGTGCCACGGAAGACAGGGAGTATGGGTTGTATGGCTACACCTTC.

CDR3 coding DNA: TGCAGCGTTACGGGGGGCAGGGGAGCTGAAGCTTTCTTT. It codes for CSVTGGRGAEAFF. The chain employs TRBV29-1 and TRBJ1-1; a weak D match, TRBD1 (6 bases). Germline V CDR1 and CDR2: SQVTM, ANQGSEA. With 5 bases removed from V and 6 bases from J, the gap between germline ends came to 16 bases. The CDR3 extends over 13 amino acids.